A single sample is the source of the 9 T cell receptor beta chains below, sequenced in a study of cytomegalovirus exposure and HLA in healthy donors. A multiplex PCR was run with 60 Vbeta primers and 13 Jbeta primers. Profiling relied on immunoSEQ multiplex PCR, and the TCRdb table lists in-frame clones only, not all of them. Here the sample spans some 87,000 clones, more than 65% being singletons. Material for sequencing was PBMCs. The receptors were gathered from a man aged 25-40 years in good health and CMV-seronegative.

The rearrangement joins TRBV7-9 to TRBJ1-1; possibly TRBD1 for D (5 bases). The V and J ends lost 6 bases and 4 bases respectively, with 15 bases between them. The V gene's germline CDR1 is SEHNR and CDR2 FQNEAQ (reference sequence). The CDR3 length is 14 residues. The CDR3 DNA reads TGTGCCAGCAGGCCGGCGGGGGGACTCACTGAAGCTTTCTTT. Translating gives CASRPAGGLTEAFF.

DNA of the CDR3: TGTGCCAGCAGAACACAGGGGGCGCGGGCTAACTATGGCTACACCTTC. Translating gives CASRTQGARANYGYTF. The chain links TRBV28 to TRBJ1-2; 9 bases match TRBD1. Per the germline V gene, CDR1 is MDHEN and CDR2 is SYDVKM. V was clipped by 6 bases and J by 0 bases; unmatched bases: 8. The CDR3 extends over 16 amino acids.

This clone has just one count. The genes are TRBV18 and TRBJ2-3; D might be TRBD1 (5 bases). The CDR3 is 18 residues long. V was cut by 0 bases and J by 0 bases, with 16 bases left in between. Germline assignment: CDR1 KGHSH and CDR2 LQKENI. The CDR3 loop is CASSPPGQAVSSTDTQYF. CDR3 bases: TGTGCCAGCTCACCACCAGGACAAGCTGTCTCCAGCACAGATACGCAGTATTTT.

This chain links TRBV13 with TRBJ1-3, with 7 bases matching TRBD1. This CDR3 has 17 amino acids. Germline CDR1 PRHDT, CDR2 FYEKMQ (reference sequence). V lost 5 bases to trimming and J lost 0 bases; unmatched junction nucleotides: 10. CDR3 loop: CASSHLGQADSGNTIYF. The CDR3 DNA follows: TGTGCCAGCAGCCACCTCGGACAGGCAGACTCTGGAAACACCATATATTTT.

This chain links TRBV28 with TRBJ2-3, with D perhaps matching TRBD2 (8 bases). CDR1 and CDR2 from the germline V gene are MDHEN and SYDVKM. This CDR3 spans 16 amino acids. The ends were cut back, 10 bases at V and 5 bases at J, with 25 bases in the middle. The CDR3 region is CATNPGTARGGDTQYF. The CDR3 DNA sequence: TGTGCCACCAACCCTGGGACAGCCCGGGGGGGAGATACGCAGTATTTT.

The CDR3 nucleotides read TGCGCCAGCAGCGAGGGGACAGGCACCCAAGAGACCCAGTACTTC. Amino acids: CASSEGTGTQETQYF. V gene TRBV5-1 combines with J gene TRBJ2-5; 8 nucleotides align to TRBD1. The CDR3 extends over 15 amino acids. The germline gives CDR1 SGHRS, CDR2 YFSETQ. V dropped 4 bases and J dropped 1; count of bases not matched to a gene: 6.

The count of this clone is one. The J gene is TRBJ2-3, the V gene TRBV29-1, with D maybe TRBD2 (5 bases). V lost 7 bases and J 0 bases, leaving 11 bases between the germline ends. The CDR3 length is 13 residues. Looked up from germline, CDR1 is SQVTM and CDR2 is ANQGSEA. The CDR3 bases are TGCAGCGCCGGACTTCCCAGCACAGATACGCAGTATTTT. It is translated as CSAGLPSTDTQYF.

The chain joins TRBV14 to TRBJ2-4; TRBD1 matches at 9 bases. Germline V CDR1 and CDR2: SGHDN, FVKESK. Trimming removed 2 bases from V and 9 bases from J; junction bases left unmatched: 8. The CDR3 runs 15 residues. The CDR3 DNA is TGTGCCAGCAGCCAACGGACAGGGGCGTCAGTCATTCAGTACTTC. Residues: CASSQRTGASVIQYF.

V usage is TRBV6-1 and J usage is TRBJ2-3; TRBD1 might be the D (6 bases). This CDR3 has 15 amino acids. V was trimmed by 4 bases and J by 5 bases, leaving 16 bases between them. Germline V gene data show CDR1 as MNHNS and CDR2 as SASEGT. Here the CDR3 reads CASSAVTGLIDTQYF. The DNA of the CDR3 is TGTGCCAGCAGTGCGGTAACAGGGCTTATAGATACGCAGTATTTT.